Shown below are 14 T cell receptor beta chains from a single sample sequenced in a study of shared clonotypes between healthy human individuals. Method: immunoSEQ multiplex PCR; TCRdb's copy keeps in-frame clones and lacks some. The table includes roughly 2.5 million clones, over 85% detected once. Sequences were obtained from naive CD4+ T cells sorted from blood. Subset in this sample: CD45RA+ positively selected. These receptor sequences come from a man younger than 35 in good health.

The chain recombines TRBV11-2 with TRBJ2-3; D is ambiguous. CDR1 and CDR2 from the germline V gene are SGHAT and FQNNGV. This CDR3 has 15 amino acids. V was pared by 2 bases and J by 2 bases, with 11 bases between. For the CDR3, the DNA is TGTGCCAGCAGCTTATCTGCGCCTTCCACAGATACGCAGTATTTT. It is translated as CASSLSAPSTDTQYF.

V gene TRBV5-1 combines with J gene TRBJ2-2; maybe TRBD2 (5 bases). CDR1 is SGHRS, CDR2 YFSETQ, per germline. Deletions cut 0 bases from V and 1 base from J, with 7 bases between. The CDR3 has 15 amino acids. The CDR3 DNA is TGCGCCAGCAGCTTGGCAGCGGAGAACACCGGGGAGCTGTTTTTT. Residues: CASSLAAENTGELFF.

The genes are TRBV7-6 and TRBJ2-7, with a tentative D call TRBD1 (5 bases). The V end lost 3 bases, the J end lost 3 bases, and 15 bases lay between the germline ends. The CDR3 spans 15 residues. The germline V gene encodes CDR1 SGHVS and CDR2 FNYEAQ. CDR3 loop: CASSLVPGNSYEQYF. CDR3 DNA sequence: TGTGCCAGCAGCTTGGTCCCAGGGAACAGCTACGAGCAGTACTTC.

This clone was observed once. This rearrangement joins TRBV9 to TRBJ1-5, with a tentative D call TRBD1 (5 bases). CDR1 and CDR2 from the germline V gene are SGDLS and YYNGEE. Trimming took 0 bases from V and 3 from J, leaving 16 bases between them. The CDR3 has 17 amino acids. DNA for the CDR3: TGTGCCAGCAGCGTAGGCGAAGGGGACTCAAACAATCAGCCCCAGCATTTT. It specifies CASSVGEGDSNNQPQHF.

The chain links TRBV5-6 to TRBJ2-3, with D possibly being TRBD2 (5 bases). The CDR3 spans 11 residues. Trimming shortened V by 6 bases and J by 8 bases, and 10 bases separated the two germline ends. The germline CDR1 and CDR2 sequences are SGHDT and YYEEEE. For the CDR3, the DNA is TGTGCCAGCACCTTCCGGGGTACGCAGTATTTT. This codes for CASTFRGTQYF.

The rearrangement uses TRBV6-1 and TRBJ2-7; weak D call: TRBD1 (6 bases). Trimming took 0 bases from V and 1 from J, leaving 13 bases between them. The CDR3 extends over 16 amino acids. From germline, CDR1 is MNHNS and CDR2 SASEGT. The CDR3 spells CASSEALGQSSYEQYF. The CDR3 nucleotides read TGTGCCAGCAGTGAAGCGCTCGGACAGTCGTCCTACGAGCAGTACTTC.

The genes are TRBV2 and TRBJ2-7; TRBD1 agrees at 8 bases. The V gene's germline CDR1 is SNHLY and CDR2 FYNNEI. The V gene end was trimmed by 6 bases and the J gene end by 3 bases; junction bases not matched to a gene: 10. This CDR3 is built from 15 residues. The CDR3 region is CASSPDRGSFYEQYF. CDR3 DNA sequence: TGTGCCAGCAGCCCCGACAGGGGATCATTCTACGAGCAGTACTTC.

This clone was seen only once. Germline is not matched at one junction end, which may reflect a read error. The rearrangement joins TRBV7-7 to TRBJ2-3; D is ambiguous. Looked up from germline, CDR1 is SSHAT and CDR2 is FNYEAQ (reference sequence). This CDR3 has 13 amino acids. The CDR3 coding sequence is TGTGCTAGCAGCTCCCAAATCGGAGATACGCAGTATTTT. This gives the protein CASSSQIGDTQYF.

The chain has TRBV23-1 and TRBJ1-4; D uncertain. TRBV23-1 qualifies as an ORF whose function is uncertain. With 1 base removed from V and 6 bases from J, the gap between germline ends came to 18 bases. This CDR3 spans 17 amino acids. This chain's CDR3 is CASSQCESMHGDEKLFF. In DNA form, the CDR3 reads TGCGCCAGCAGTCAATGCGAGTCGATGCATGGGGATGAAAAACTGTTTTTT.

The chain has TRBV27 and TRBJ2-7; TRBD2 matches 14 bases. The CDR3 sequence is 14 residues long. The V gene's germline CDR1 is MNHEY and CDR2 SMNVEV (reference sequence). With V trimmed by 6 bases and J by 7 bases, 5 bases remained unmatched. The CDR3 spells CASRGLAGAREQYF. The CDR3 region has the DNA TGTGCCAGCAGGGGACTAGCGGGGGCTAGGGAGCAGTACTTC.

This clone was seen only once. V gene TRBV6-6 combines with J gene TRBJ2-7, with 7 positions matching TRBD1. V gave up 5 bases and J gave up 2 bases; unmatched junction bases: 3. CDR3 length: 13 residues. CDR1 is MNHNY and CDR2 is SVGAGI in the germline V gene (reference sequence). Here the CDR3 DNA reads TGTGCCAGCAGTCCACAGGGGACCTACGAGCAGTACTTC. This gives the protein CASSPQGTYEQYF.

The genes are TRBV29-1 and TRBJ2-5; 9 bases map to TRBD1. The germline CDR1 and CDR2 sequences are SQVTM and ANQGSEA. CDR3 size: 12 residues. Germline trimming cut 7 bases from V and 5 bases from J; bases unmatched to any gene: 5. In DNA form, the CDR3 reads TGCAGCGAACTCGGGACAGGGGAGACCCAGTACTTC. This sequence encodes CSELGTGETQYF.

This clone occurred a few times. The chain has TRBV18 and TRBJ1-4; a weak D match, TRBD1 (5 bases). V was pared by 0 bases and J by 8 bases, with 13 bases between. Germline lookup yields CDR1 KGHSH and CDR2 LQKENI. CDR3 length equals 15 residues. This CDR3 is CASSPPGTLYEKLFF. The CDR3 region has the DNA TGTGCCAGCTCACCACCGGGGACCCTTTACGAAAAACTGTTTTTT. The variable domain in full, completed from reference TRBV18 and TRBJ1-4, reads NAGVMQNPRHLVRRRGQEARLRCSPMKGHSHVYWYRQLPEEGLKFMVYLQKENIIDESGMPKERFSAEFPKEGPSILRIQQVVRGDSAAYFCASSPPGTLYEKLFFGSGTQLSVL.

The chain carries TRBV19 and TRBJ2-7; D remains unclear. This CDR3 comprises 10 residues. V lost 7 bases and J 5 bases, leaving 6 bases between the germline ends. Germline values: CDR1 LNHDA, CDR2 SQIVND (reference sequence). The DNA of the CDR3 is TGTGCCAGTATACCCCACGAGCAGTACTTC. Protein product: CASIPHEQYF. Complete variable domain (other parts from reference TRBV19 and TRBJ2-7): DGGITQSPKYLFRKEGQNVTLSCEQNLNHDAMYWYRQDPGQGLRLIYYSQIVNDFQKGDIAEGYSVSREKKESFPLTVTSAQKNPTAFYLCASIPHEQYFGPGTRLTVT.